These T cell receptor beta chains were read from a single sample in a study of blood T cell repertoires in COVID-19. Some clones are missing from TCRdb's copy, which holds only in-frame ones; the method was immunoSEQ multiplex PCR. The table shows around 120,000 clones, with roughly 89% occurring only once. Source material: peripheral blood. The source is a woman in her sixties with COVID-19, enrolled during active disease. Each CDR3 is given with its conserved first and last residue. A D gene is named only where the DNA matches it firmly. The size entry is marked missing in some rows and otherwise reads once, few, many or a size class.

.	TRBV4-1	TRBJ2-1	TRBD2	CASSQVGGVSYNEQFF	TGCGCCAGCAGCCAAGTGGGGGGGGTCTCCTACAATGAGCAGTTCTTC
.	TRBV29-1	TRBJ2-7	TRBD2	CSVKGLAGNEQYF	TGCAGCGTTAAGGGACTAGCGGGGAACGAGCAGTACTTC
.	TRBV18	TRBJ2-3	TRBD1	CASSPGTGWGTDTQYF	TGTGCCAGCTCACCTGGGACAGGGTGGGGCACAGATACGCAGTATTTT
.	TRBV19	TRBJ2-7	TRBD1	CASSPNPGTAYEQYF	TGTGCCAGTAGTCCGAACCCAGGGACAGCCTACGAGCAGTACTTC
.	TRBV11-2	TRBJ2-2	TRBD2	CASRRLAGRNTGELFF	TGTGCCAGCAGACGACTAGCGGGAAGAAACACCGGGGAGCTGTTTTTT
.	TRBV6-5	TRBJ1-1	.	CASSYHRVNTEAFF	TGTGCCAGCAGTTACCACAGGGTGAACACTGAAGCTTTCTTT
few	TRBV5-8	TRBJ1-1	.	CASSTYQDTEAFF	TGTGCCAGCAGCACATACCAAGACACTGAAGCTTTCTTT
few	TRBV14	TRBJ1-1	.	CASSQDSAGFTEAFF	TGTGCCAGCAGCCAAGATTCGGCGGGGTTCACTGAAGCTTTCTTT
once	TRBV5-4	TRBJ2-4	TRBD1	CASSPNGQGLLGIQYF	TGTGCCAGCAGCCCCAATGGACAGGGCCTCCTAGGCATTCAGTACTTC
once	TRBV7-2	TRBJ1-6	TRBD1	CASSPGQGNSPLHF	TGTGCCAGCAGCCCCGGACAGGGAAATTCACCCCTCCACTTT
.	TRBV2	TRBJ2-7	TRBD1	CASSEVSGQQGQYF	TGTGCCAGCAGTGAGGTTTCGGGACAGCAGGGGCAGTACTTC
.	TRBV5-1	TRBJ1-1	TRBD1	CASSLVGTGNTEAFF	TGCGCCAGCAGCTTGGTAGGGACAGGGAACACTGAAGCTTTCTTT
.	TRBV12-5	TRBJ2-5	TRBD2	CASGPPILAGGLGGTQYF	TGTGCTAGTGGTCCTCCCATACTAGCGGGGGGCCTAGGAGGGACCCAGTACTTC
once	TRBV19	TRBJ1-1	.	CASSLGTTPVETEAFF	TGTGCCAGTAGTTTAGGGACAACTCCCGTCGAGACTGAAGCTTTCTTT
.	TRBV3-1/TRBV3-2	TRBJ2-3	TRBD2	CASRGGGASPDTQYF	TGTGCCAGCAGGGGCGGGGGGGCCTCCCCAGATACGCAGTATTTT
.	TRBV9	TRBJ1-2	TRBD1	CASSGTGGFDGYTF	TGTGCCAGCAGCGGGACAGGGGGCTTTGATGGCTACACCTTC
.	TRBV19	TRBJ2-7	TRBD2	CASSIERGRYEQYF	TGTGCCAGTAGTATCGAGCGGGGGCGGTACGAGCAGTACTTC
.	TRBV4-1	TRBJ1-5	.	CASSQVSDQPQHF	TGCGCCAGCAGCCAAGTCTCGGATCAGCCCCAGCATTTT
.	TRBV21-1	TRBJ1-3	.	CASSKEELGRHSGNTIYF	TGTGCCAGCAGCAAAGAAGAGTTGGGGCGGCACTCTGGAAACACCATATATTTT
.	TRBV19	TRBJ1-2	.	CASSPQAYGYTF	TGTGCCAGTAGCCCTCAAGCATATGGCTACACCTTC
.	TRBV9	TRBJ2-1	TRBD2	CASSVAASGGNNEQFF	TGTGCCAGCAGCGTAGCGGCCAGCGGGGGAAACAATGAGCAGTTCTTC
once	TRBV18	TRBJ2-4	TRBD1	CASSPRVTDRPLVGKNIQYF	TGTGCCAGCTCACCAAGAGTGACGGACAGGCCATTAGTAGGCAAAAACATTCAGTACTTC
.	TRBV24-1	TRBJ2-2	.	CATRSGVTGELFF	TGTGCCACCCGATCAGGGGTTACCGGGGAGCTGTTTTTT
.	TRBV27	TRBJ2-7	TRBD1	CASSLKTGKSYEQYF	TGTGCCAGCAGCCTAAAGACAGGGAAGTCCTACGAGCAGTACTTC
.	TRBV6-5	TRBJ1-2	TRBD1	CASSYMVGTVNYGYTF	TGTGCCAGCAGTTATATGGTCGGGACAGTTAACTATGGCTACACCTTC
.	TRBV6-5	TRBJ2-7	TRBD2	CASRGGGDYEQYF	TGTGCCAGCAGGGGCGGGGGGGACTACGAGCAGTACTTC
.	TRBV7-8	TRBJ1-4	.	CASSLDQGRKLFF	TGTGCCAGCAGCTTAGATCAGGGAAGAAAACTGTTTTTT
.	TRBV11-2	TRBJ1-2	.	CASSPPAANYGYTF	TGTGCCAGCAGCCCCCCCGCGGCTAACTATGGCTACACCTTC
.	TRBV13	TRBJ2-7	TRBD2	CASSLSGVGPYEQYF	TGTGCCAGCAGCTTAAGCGGGGTGGGGCCTTACGAGCAGTACTTC
.	TRBV9	TRBJ2-3	TRBD1	CASSAPPGQGDAFFQDTQYF	TGTGCCAGCAGCGCGCCGCCGGGACAGGGTGACGCGTTTTTTCAGGATACGCAGTATTTT
.	TRBV9	TRBJ1-3	.	CASSVGGGSGNTIYF	TGTGCCAGCAGCGTAGGAGGGGGCTCTGGAAACACCATATATTTT
.	TRBV3-1/TRBV3-2	TRBJ1-5	TRBD1	CASSRAGGGQPQHF	TGTGCCAGCAGCCGGGCAGGGGGCGGTCAGCCCCAGCATTTT
.	TRBV6-2/TRBV6-3	TRBJ1-1	.	CASSPRQLGTEAFF	TGTGCCAGCAGCCCGAGACAGTTGGGGACTGAAGCTTTCTTT
few	TRBV7-3	TRBJ1-1	.	CASSLRVSAEAFF	TGTGCCAGCAGCCTGCGGGTGAGTGCTGAAGCTTTCTTT
.	TRBV18	TRBJ2-7	TRBD1	CASSPRAGTGVEQYF	TGTGCCAGCTCCCCCCGCGCCGGGACAGGGGTTGAGCAGTACTTC
.	TRBV6-5	TRBJ1-3	.	CASSYYARGTIYF	TGTGCCAGCAGTTATTATGCCCGAGGGACCATATATTTT
.	TRBV4-3	TRBJ1-3	.	CASSQALSTGNTIYF	TGCGCCAGCAGCCAAGCTTTGAGTACTGGAAACACCATATATTTT